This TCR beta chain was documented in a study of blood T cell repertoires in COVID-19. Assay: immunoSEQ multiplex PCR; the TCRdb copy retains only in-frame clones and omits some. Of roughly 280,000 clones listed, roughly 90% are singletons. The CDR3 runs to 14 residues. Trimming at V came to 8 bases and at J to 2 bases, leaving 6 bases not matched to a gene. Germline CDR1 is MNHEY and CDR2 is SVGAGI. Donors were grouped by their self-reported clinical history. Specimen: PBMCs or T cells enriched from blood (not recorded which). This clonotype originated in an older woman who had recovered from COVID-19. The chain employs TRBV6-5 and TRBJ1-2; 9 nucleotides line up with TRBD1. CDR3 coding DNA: TGTGCCAGCCACCGGACAGGGGCGAACTATGGCTACACCTTC. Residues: CASHRTGANYGYTF.